These 8 T cell receptor beta chains share one sample of origin, sequenced in a study of beta chain features in type 1 diabetes. TCRB transcripts that were expressed got sequenced, as all of the isolated RNA had been reverse transcribed. Assay: immunoSEQ multiplex PCR; the TCRdb copy retains only in-frame clones and omits some. The sample lists 390,000 or so clones, approximately 14% occurring once. Input material: naive CD4+ T cells from blood. Source of these receptors: a man in his thirties or forties in good health.

This clone was picked up one time. The chain carries TRBV11-2 and TRBJ2-3, with D unresolved. Per germline, CDR1 SGHAT and CDR2 FQNNGV. The CDR3 covers 13 residues. V was cut by 8 bases and J by 4 bases, with 13 bases left in between. CDR3 protein: CASSPRIADTQYF. The CDR3 DNA follows: TGTGCCAGCTCCCCTAGAATCGCAGATACGCAGTATTTT.

The rearrangement uses TRBV2 and TRBJ2-2; D remains unclear. The CDR3 consists of 11 residues. Germline CDR1 and CDR2: SNHLY and FYNNEI. Deletions cut 4 bases from V and 6 bases from J, with 3 bases between. CDR3 nucleotide sequence: TGTGCCAGCAGTGGCCCCGGGGAGCTGTTTTTT. It is translated as CASSGPGELFF.

There are a few counts of this clone. This chain connects TRBV20-1 to TRBJ1-2; D call uncertain. CDR1 is DFQATT, CDR2 SNEGSKA, per germline (reference sequence). The CDR3 spans 11 residues. With 6 bases removed from V and 4 bases from J, the gap between germline ends came to 9 bases. Written as DNA, the CDR3 is TGCAGTGCGCAGCCCGCCTATGGCTACACCTTC. Protein: CSAQPAYGYTF.

V and J are TRBV6-5 and TRBJ1-5; TRBD1 is a possible D gene (5 bases). The germline V gene encodes CDR1 MNHEY and CDR2 SVGAGI. The V end lost 0 bases, the J end lost 6 bases, and 9 bases lay between the germline ends. CDR3 length: 14 residues. The CDR3 DNA reads as TGTGCCAGCAGTTACTCGCCAGGGAGTCAGCCCCAGCATTTT. Protein: CASSYSPGSQPQHF.

The rearrangement links TRBV10-3 to TRBJ2-1; no reliable D call. The CDR3 totals 12 residues. V was clipped by 1 base and J by 5 bases, with 3 bases between them. In germline, CDR1 is ENHRY, CDR2 SYGVKD. DNA of the CDR3: TGTGCCATCAGTGAGTTGAACAATGAGCAGTTCTTC. The encoded protein is CAISELNNEQFF.

The chain is built from TRBV5-1 and TRBJ2-2; D unclear. The V gene's germline CDR1 is SGHRS and CDR2 YFSETQ. This CDR3 has 12 amino acids. Trimming removed 4 bases at V and 5 bases at J, with 6 bases between. CDR3 region: CASSRETGELFF. In DNA form, the CDR3 reads TGCGCCAGCAGCCGAGAAACCGGGGAGCTGTTTTTT.

This chain uses TRBV10-3 with TRBJ1-5; 9 positions agree with TRBD1. CDR1 and CDR2 from the germline V gene are ENHRY and SYGVKD. V lost 2 bases, J lost 5 bases, and 4 bases stayed unmatched. The CDR3 runs to 15 residues. CDR3: CAISEEGTGYQPQHF. DNA of the CDR3: TGTGCCATCAGTGAGGAAGGGACAGGGTATCAGCCCCAGCATTTT.

The gene calls are TRBV7-2 and TRBJ2-3; D uncertain. V was clipped by 1 base and J by 0 bases, with 11 bases between them. Germline values: CDR1 SGHTA, CDR2 FQGNSA. The CDR3 loop spans 16 amino acids. The CDR3 loop is CASSLGGIPSTDTQYF. The CDR3 DNA is TGTGCCAGCAGCTTAGGTGGCATACCTAGCACAGATACGCAGTATTTT.